The clone carrying this TCR beta chain showed up many times. The antigen remains undetermined. Researchers took RNA transcripts and amplified TCR beta CDR3 regions from them. HTBI primers primed a first-round RT-PCR, and a second-round multiplex PCR followed. A single record per CDR3 protein comes from TCRdb applying MiXCR to the multiplex PCR reads. The sample yields under 250,000 distinct CDR3 sequences, 29% seen once. This specimen comes from a study of Graves' ophthalmopathy and Graves' hyperthyroidism. Whole-study context: The study drew peripheral blood at initial diagnosis, before any treatment. Overall study results and limits: In blood appeared most of the expanded thyroid clonotypes whose frequency exceeded 0.001. Sensitivity of around 64% and specificity of nearly 75% were achieved by the model that predicted ophthalmopathy progression.

The authors diagnosed from clinical symptoms, serum thyroxine, TRAb, thyroid ultrasound and orbital computed tomography. CDR3 length equals 15 residues. V was clipped by 4 bases and J by 0 bases; unmatched bases: 5. Germline CDR1 MNHEY, CDR2 SVGAGI. The sequenced sample consisted of peripheral blood. The clonotype comes from a man aged 50-60 years with Graves' ophthalmopathy. This chain links TRBV6-5 with TRBJ2-7, with 8 positions matching TRBD2. The CDR3 loop is CASSSVAGSSYEQYF. The CDR3 coding sequence is TGTGCCAGCAGTTCGGTAGCGGGGAGCTCCTACGAGCAGTACTTC.